Detailed here is one T cell receptor (beta chain). The data were obtained in a study of identical twins. Unmatched junction bases numbered 2, after V lost 5 bases and J lost 6 bases. The germline gives CDR1 SEHNR, CDR2 FQNEAQ (reference sequence). This CDR3 region has 14 residues. Each cDNA held unique molecular identifiers, and template switching gave it a universal primer site. TCRdb used MiXCR to reprocess the 5' RACE reads, holding one entry per CDR3 protein. The profile shows about 190,000 distinct CDR3 sequences, about 16% of them singletons. This same sample was also taken into another study, of T cells expressing NK-cell markers.

This TCR was recovered from a woman under 30 in good health. The J gene is TRBJ2-7, the V gene TRBV7-9, with 15 bases fitting TRBD2. Specimen: CD8+ T cells sorted from blood. The CDR3 DNA reads TGTGCCAGCAGCGGGACTAGCGGGAGGAGCGAGCAGTACTTC. This gives the protein CASSGTSGRSEQYF.